The 22 T cell receptor beta chains below come from one sample, sequenced in a study of cytomegalovirus exposure and HLA in healthy donors. The PCR used 60 Vbeta and 13 Jbeta primers. Sequencing used immunoSEQ multiplex PCR; TCRdb keeps in-frame clones, though not all of them. This sample contains more than 140,000 clones. The source material was PBMCs. These receptor sequences come from a woman younger than 35 in good health and CMV-seronegative.

The chain combines TRBV11-2 with TRBJ2-1, with D uncertain. The germline gives CDR1 SGHAT, CDR2 FQNNGV. The CDR3 runs to 13 residues. Trimming removed 4 bases at V and 0 bases at J, with 4 bases between. The DNA of the CDR3 is TGTGCCAGCAGCTCCTCCTCCTACAATGAGCAGTTCTTC. It encodes CASSSSSYNEQFF.

CDR3 protein: CASSSGLAGGRDTQYF. In nucleotides, the CDR3 is TGTGCCAGCAGTTCGGGACTAGCGGGAGGAAGGGATACGCAGTATTTT. The chain is built from TRBV27 and TRBJ2-3, with TRBD2 matching 15 bases. Trimming cost V 4 bases and J 6 bases; bases outside gene matches: 5. The CDR3 is made up of 16 amino acids. Germline V gives CDR1 MNHEY, CDR2 SMNVEV (reference sequence).

This rearrangement joins TRBV19 to TRBJ2-5; perhaps TRBD1 as D (5 bases). This CDR3 spans 12 amino acids. Trimming left V 3 bases short and J 3 bases short, with 5 bases between. CDR1 is LNHDA, CDR2 SQIVND, per germline (reference sequence). Here the CDR3 DNA reads TGTGCCAGTAGTATGACAGAAGAGACCCAGTACTTC. This gives the protein CASSMTEETQYF.

The V and J genes are TRBV5-1 and TRBJ2-1; TRBD2 matches at 7 bases. This CDR3 comprises 16 residues. Germline lookup yields CDR1 SGHRS and CDR2 YFSETQ. The J segment lost 0 bases and the V segment lost 4 bases, leaving 7 bases of the junction unmatched. In DNA, the CDR3 is TGCGCCAGCAGCAAAACGGCGGGGGTCTCCTACAATGAGCAGTTCTTC. Encoded protein: CASSKTAGVSYNEQFF.

The genes are TRBV6-1 and TRBJ1-1; 9 bases line up with TRBD1. With V trimmed by 4 bases and J by 3 bases, 6 bases remained unmatched. The CDR3 has 15 residues. CDR1 MNHNS and CDR2 SASEGT come from the germline V gene. The CDR3 DNA follows: TGTGCCAGCAGTGTAACAGGGGGCGCCCACACTGAAGCTTTCTTT. The encoded protein is CASSVTGGAHTEAFF.

The rearrangement links TRBV11-3 to TRBJ1-2; TRBD1 is a possible D gene (5 bases). V was pared by 5 bases and J by 5 bases, with 18 bases between. Germline V gene data show CDR1 as SGHNT and CDR2 as YENEEA. The CDR3 is made up of 15 amino acids. CDR3 DNA: TGTGCCAGCAGCCCCGGACAACCCTTATCTTATGGCTACACCTTC. It specifies CASSPGQPLSYGYTF. The full variable domain, its missing parts supplied by reference TRBV11-3 and TRBJ1-2, is EAGVVQSPRYKIIEKKQPVAFWCNPISGHNTLYWYLQNLGQGPELLIRYENEEAVDDSQLPKDRFSAERLKGVDSTLKIQPAELGDSAVYLCASSPGQPLSYGYTFGSGTRLTVV.

The chain carries TRBV5-1 and TRBJ1-2, with TRBD1 as a possible D gene (5 bases). In germline, CDR1 is SGHRS, CDR2 YFSETQ. The CDR3 contains 13 residues. V was trimmed by 0 bases and J by 5 bases, leaving 8 bases between them. The CDR3 spells CASSLDGGYGYTF. The CDR3 bases are TGCGCCAGCAGCTTGGACGGGGGGTATGGCTACACCTTC.

The chain couples TRBV28 to TRBJ1-5, with D possibly being TRBD1 (6 bases). The CDR3 extends over 17 amino acids. The germline V gene encodes CDR1 MDHEN and CDR2 SYDVKM. V shed 5 bases and J shed 0 bases, with 17 bases lying between them. CDR3 sequence (DNA): TGTGCCAGCAGTCTCGGACAGAGTTCATATAGCAATCAGCCCCAGCATTTT. It codes for CASSLGQSSYSNQPQHF.

The V gene is TRBV4-1, the J gene TRBJ1-1; a weak D match, TRBD1 (6 bases). V gave up 7 bases and J gave up 3 bases, with 18 bases separating them. CDR1 and CDR2 (germline): MGHRA, YSYEKL. The CDR3 has 15 amino acids. CDR3 nucleotides: TGCGCCAGCAAACTGCCAGGGGTTTCGGACACTGAAGCTTTCTTT. It translates to CASKLPGVSDTEAFF.

The chain recombines TRBV5-1 with TRBJ2-1; 9 nucleotides align to TRBD1. Germline V gene sequence: CDR1 SGHRS, CDR2 YFSETQ. Trimming took 4 bases from V and 4 from J; bases not matched to a gene: 9. The CDR3 length is 16 residues. In DNA form, the CDR3 reads TGCGCCAGCAGCGGGGGGACAGGGCTTTCTTACAATGAGCAGTTCTTC. Its translation is CASSGGTGLSYNEQFF.

Note on this clone: The sample carries other DNA sequences with the same CDR3. J is TRBJ1-5 and V is TRBV11-2; D is ambiguous. Trimming stripped 0 bases from V and 4 bases from J, with 4 bases between. There are 13 residues in the CDR3. CDR1 is SGHAT and CDR2 is FQNNGV in the germline V gene. The CDR3 DNA is TGTGCCAGCAGCTTAGATTATAATCAGCCCCAGCATTTT. Translation gives CASSLDYNQPQHF.

V usage is TRBV18 and J usage is TRBJ2-7; no reliable D call. This CDR3 comprises 14 residues. The V and J ends lost 4 bases and 0 bases respectively, with 10 bases between them. The germline V gene encodes CDR1 KGHSH and CDR2 LQKENI. The CDR3 DNA is TGTGCCAGCTCACAGGTACAGTCCTCCTACGAGCAGTACTTC. Encoded protein: CASSQVQSSYEQYF.

The chain couples TRBV7-9 to TRBJ2-5; TRBD1 matches 9 bases. Germline V gene data show CDR1 as SEHNR and CDR2 as FQNEAQ (reference sequence). V shed 4 bases and J 4 bases; nucleotides not matched to a gene: 10. This CDR3 spans 16 amino acids. The CDR3 bases are TGTGCCAGCAGCTCCCCCCGAACAGGGGGCGGAGAGACCCAGTACTTC. This sequence encodes CASSSPRTGGGETQYF.

The chain is built from TRBV5-4 and TRBJ1-2; D gene ambiguous. Germline V gene lookup returns CDR1 SGHNT and CDR2 YYREEE (reference sequence). V dropped 2 bases and J dropped 12 bases, with 14 bases sitting between them. CDR3 length: 12 amino acids. The CDR3, as DNA: TGTGCCAGCAGCTTCTCCGGTTCTGAGAACACCTTC. This gives the protein CASSFSGSENTF.

This chain links TRBV2 with TRBJ2-5, with TRBD1 identical over 7 bases. The CDR3 contains 15 residues. Per germline, CDR1 SNHLY and CDR2 FYNNEI. The J segment lost 2 bases and the V segment lost 6 bases, leaving 9 bases of the junction unmatched. The CDR3 DNA is TGTGCCAGCAGCCATCGCTGGGACAGTCAAGAGACCCAGTACTTC. Translating it yields CASSHRWDSQETQYF.

The rearrangement joins TRBV10-3 to TRBJ2-1, with 14 bases lining up with TRBD2. Germline assignment: CDR1 ENHRY and CDR2 SYGVKD. This CDR3 is 14 amino acids long. The junction had 3 bases not matched to a gene; V was cut back by 6 bases and J by 8 bases. The CDR3 bases are TGTGCCATCAGCCCGGGACTAGCGGGAGATGAGCAGTTCTTC. It yields the protein CAISPGLAGDEQFF.

This rearrangement joins TRBV2 to TRBJ1-5; D gene ambiguous. The CDR3 runs 11 residues. Per germline, CDR1 SNHLY and CDR2 FYNNEI. V lost 8 bases and J lost 6, with 8 bases in between. As DNA, the CDR3 is TGTGCCAGCGCCTATAGTCAGCCCCAGCATTTT. It specifies CASAYSQPQHF.

V usage is TRBV11-3 and J usage is TRBJ2-2; D not resolved. CDR3 length: 14 residues. With 6 bases removed from V and 5 bases from J, the gap between germline ends came to 13 bases. Germline V lookup: CDR1 SGHNT, CDR2 YENEEA. CDR3 bases: TGTGCCAGCAGGACCTCTAGTGTAACCGGGGAGCTGTTTTTT. Its translation: CASRTSSVTGELFF.

The gene calls are TRBV2 and TRBJ2-6; TRBD1 is a possible D gene (5 bases). This CDR3 has 15 amino acids. Germline CDR1 is SNHLY and CDR2 is FYNNEI. The V end lost 4 bases, the J end lost 4 bases, and 11 bases lay between the germline ends. Here the CDR3 DNA reads TGTGCCAGCAGTGGCCCAGGGTACGGGGCCAACGTCCTGACTTTC. Translating it yields CASSGPGYGANVLTF.

The genes are TRBV5-1 and TRBJ2-3; 7 bases match TRBD2. Germline V gives CDR1 SGHRS, CDR2 YFSETQ. The V gene end was trimmed by 0 bases and the J gene end by 6 bases; junction bases not matched to a gene: 13. The CDR3 consists of 17 residues. The CDR3 DNA reads TGCGCCAGCAGCTTGGTAGGGGCGGGAGTCGCGGTGGATACGCAGTATTTT. It codes for CASSLVGAGVAVDTQYF.

This chain uses TRBV5-1 with TRBJ2-7; weak D call: TRBD1 (6 bases). V gave up 0 bases and J gave up 3 bases, with 7 bases separating them. This CDR3 has 13 amino acids. Looked up from germline, CDR1 is SGHRS and CDR2 is YFSETQ. The CDR3 sequence: CASSLDRDYEQYF. In DNA form, the CDR3 reads TGCGCCAGCAGCTTGGACAGGGACTACGAGCAGTACTTC. The full variable domain, completed using reference TRBV5-1 and TRBJ2-7, is KAGVTQTPRYLIKTRGQQVTLSCSPISGHRSVSWYQQTPGQGLQFLFEYFSETQRNKGNFPGRFSGRQFSNSRSEMNVSTLELGDSALYLCASSLDRDYEQYFGPGTRLTVT.

The chain uses TRBV7-6 and TRBJ2-3; possibly TRBD1 for D (6 bases). CDR1 and CDR2 (germline): SGHVS, FNYEAQ. V shed 5 bases and J shed 7 bases, with 13 bases lying between them. CDR3 size: 13 residues. The CDR3 loop reads CASSPPGDNTQYF. The DNA of the CDR3 is TGTGCCAGCAGCCCCCCAGGGGATAATACGCAGTATTTT.